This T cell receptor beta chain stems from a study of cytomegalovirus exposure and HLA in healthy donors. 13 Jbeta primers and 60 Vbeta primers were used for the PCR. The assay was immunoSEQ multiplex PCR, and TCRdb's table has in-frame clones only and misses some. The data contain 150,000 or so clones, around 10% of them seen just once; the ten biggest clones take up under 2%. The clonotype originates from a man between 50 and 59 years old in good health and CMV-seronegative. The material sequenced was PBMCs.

The CDR3 loop reads CASSLAAGQGMGGELFF. In DNA form, the CDR3 reads TGTGCCAGCAGCTTGGCCGCGGGACAGGGTATGGGCGGGGAGCTGTTTTTT. The chain links TRBV5-6 to TRBJ2-2, with 9 bases lining up with TRBD1. V lost 0 bases, J lost 7 bases, and 10 bases stayed unmatched. The CDR3 is made up of 17 amino acids. Germline V CDR1 and CDR2: SGHDT, YYEEEE.